Listed below are T cell receptor beta chains from one sample, sequenced in a study of breast tumors, draining lymph nodes, adjacent tissues. TCRdb used MiXCR to reprocess the multiplex PCR reads, holding one entry per CDR3 protein. The sample lists approximately 210,000 distinct CDR3 sequences; less than 40% were seen once. The specimen was axillary lymph node tissue. The source of these receptors is a female donor with breast cancer. Some clones in this sample may be carry-over from other donors' samples. The CDR3 runs from the conserved cysteine through the conserved F or W. A D gene is named only where the DNA matches it firmly.

D	V	J	CDR3
TRBD2	TRBV2	TRBJ2-5	CASSKRLAGGLVTQYF
NA	TRBV10-3	TRBJ2-1	CAVGRGTSPYNEQFF
NA	TRBV25-1	TRBJ2-3	CAITPPGQFSQVTQYF
TRBD2	TRBV20-1	TRBJ2-1	CSAREPSGFSYNEQFF
TRBD2	TRBV24-1	TRBJ2-1	CAASSRGFREGRDEQFF
TRBD2	TRBV2	TRBJ2-1	CASVSQGLAGVNEQFF
NA	TRBV6-5	TRBJ2-1	CASRQLRLGYNEQFF
TRBD1	TRBV9	TRBJ2-7	CASSFRDSPSYEQYF
NA	TRBV5-1	TRBJ2-3	CASTDGTDTQYF
TRBD2	TRBV24-1	TRBJ2-5	CATSDTSGRRETQYF
NA	TRBV20-1	TRBJ1-5	CSARQGNRNQPQHF
TRBD1	TRBV7-2	TRBJ1-5	CASSPDRGIQPQHF
TRBD2	TRBV20-1	TRBJ2-5	CSADLAGETQYF
TRBD1	TRBV2	TRBJ1-5	CASSYPPGTGGVAF
TRBD1	TRBV15	TRBJ2-7	CATSRAGDRGYEQYF
NA	TRBV2	TRBJ1-4	CASSGRLGPNEKLFF
TRBD1	TRBV7-8	TRBJ2-2	CASSLVAGQVNTGELFF
NA	TRBV2	TRBJ1-4	CASSDRGLRLFF
NA	TRBV29-1	TRBJ1-2	CSVSGTYYGYTF
NA	TRBV24-1	TRBJ2-2	CATSDPPTGELFF
NA	TRBV18	TRBJ2-1	CASSPRQTANNEQFF
NA	TRBV7-3	TRBJ2-1	CASSFFRGSYNEQFF
TRBD1	TRBV12-5	TRBJ1-3	CASGFLRQGYSGNTIYF
TRBD1	TRBV7-2	TRBJ2-3	CASSEKNRGTDTQYF
TRBD1	TRBV19	TRBJ1-2	CASNQDRGITDLKGYTF
NA	TRBV6-1	TRBJ1-5	CASRTEASSNQPQHF
TRBD1	TRBV30	TRBJ1-4	CALPDRATNEKLFF
NA	TRBV20-1	TRBJ1-1	CSAKLGPMNNEAFF
NA	TRBV20-1	TRBJ1-3	CSARTGHFSGNTIYF
TRBD2	TRBV5-1	TRBJ2-2	CASSFSGGDTGELFF
NA	TRBV3-1	TRBJ2-5	CASSPARETQYF
NA	TRBV5-1	TRBJ2-5	CASGTLQETQYF
NA	TRBV7-3	TRBJ2-1	CASSQVGIEQFF
TRBD2	TRBV18	TRBJ2-1	CASSPTSGGATEQFF
NA	TRBV11-2	TRBJ1-4	CASSPGTFATNEKLFF
TRBD1	TRBV18	TRBJ2-5	CASSPRDRVEGETQYF
TRBD1	TRBV2	TRBJ1-2	CASSEVGQFYGYTF
NA	TRBV11-2	TRBJ1-3	CASLHGGPGNTIYF
NA	TRBV5-1	TRBJ2-1	CASSLGGPSYNEQFF
NA	TRBV6-1	TRBJ1-2	CASSEHYGYTF
TRBD1	TRBV7-9	TRBJ1-6	CASSSGTVGNSPLHF
TRBD1	TRBV6-6	TRBJ2-7	CASKPGQGNVEQYF
NA	TRBV15	TRBJ2-7	CATSIGRVIPYEQYF
TRBD2	TRBV29-1	TRBJ2-3	CSVGTSGGSTDTQYF